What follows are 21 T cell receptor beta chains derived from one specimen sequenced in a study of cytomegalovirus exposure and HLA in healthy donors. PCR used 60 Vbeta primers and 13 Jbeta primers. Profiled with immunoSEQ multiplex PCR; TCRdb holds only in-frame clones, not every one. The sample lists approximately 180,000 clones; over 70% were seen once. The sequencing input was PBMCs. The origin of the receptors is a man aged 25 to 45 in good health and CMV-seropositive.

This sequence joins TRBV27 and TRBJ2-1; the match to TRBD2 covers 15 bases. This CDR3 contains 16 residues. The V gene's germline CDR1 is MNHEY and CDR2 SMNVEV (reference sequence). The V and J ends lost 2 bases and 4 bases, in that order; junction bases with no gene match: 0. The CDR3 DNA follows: TGTGCCAGCAGTTTAGGGACTAGCGGGGGGTACAATGAGCAGTTCTTC. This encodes CASSLGTSGGYNEQFF.

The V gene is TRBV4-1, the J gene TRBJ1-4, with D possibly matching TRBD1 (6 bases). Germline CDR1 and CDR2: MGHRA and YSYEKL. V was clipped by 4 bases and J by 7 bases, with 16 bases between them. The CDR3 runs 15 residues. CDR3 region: CASSLEQGRFEKLFF. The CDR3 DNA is TGCGCCAGCAGCCTAGAACAGGGAAGGTTTGAAAAACTGTTTTTT.

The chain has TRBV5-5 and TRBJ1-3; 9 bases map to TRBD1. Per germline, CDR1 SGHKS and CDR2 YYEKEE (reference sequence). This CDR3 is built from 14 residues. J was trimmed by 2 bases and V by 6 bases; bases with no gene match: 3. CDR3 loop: CASTGTGPGNTIYF. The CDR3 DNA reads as TGTGCCAGCACCGGGACAGGGCCTGGAAACACCATATATTTT.

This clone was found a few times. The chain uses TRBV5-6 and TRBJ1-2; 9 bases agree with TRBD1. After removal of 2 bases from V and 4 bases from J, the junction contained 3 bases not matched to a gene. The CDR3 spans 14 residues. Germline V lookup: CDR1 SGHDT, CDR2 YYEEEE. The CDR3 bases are TGTGCCAGCAGCTTCGGACAGGGGAGCTATGGCTACACCTTC. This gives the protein CASSFGQGSYGYTF.

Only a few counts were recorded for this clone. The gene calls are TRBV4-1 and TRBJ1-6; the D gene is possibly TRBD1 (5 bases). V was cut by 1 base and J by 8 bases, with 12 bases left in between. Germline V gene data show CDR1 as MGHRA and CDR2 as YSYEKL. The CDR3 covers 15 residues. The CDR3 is CASSQGQRLDSPLHF. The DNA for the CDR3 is TGCGCCAGCAGCCAAGGACAGCGCCTTGATTCACCCCTCCACTTT.

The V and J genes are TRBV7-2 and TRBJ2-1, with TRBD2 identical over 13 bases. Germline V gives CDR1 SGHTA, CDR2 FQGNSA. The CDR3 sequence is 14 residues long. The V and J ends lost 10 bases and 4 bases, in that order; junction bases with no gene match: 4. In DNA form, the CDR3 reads TGTGCCACCTCGACTAGCGGGGGGTACAATGAGCAGTTCTTC. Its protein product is CATSTSGGYNEQFF. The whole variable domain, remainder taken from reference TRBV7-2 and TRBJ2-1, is GAGVSQSPSNKVTEKGKDVELRCDPISGHTALYWYRQSLGQGLEFLIYFQGNSAPDKSGLPSDRFSAERTGGSVSTLTIQRTQQEDSAVYLCATSTSGGYNEQFFGPGTRLTVL.

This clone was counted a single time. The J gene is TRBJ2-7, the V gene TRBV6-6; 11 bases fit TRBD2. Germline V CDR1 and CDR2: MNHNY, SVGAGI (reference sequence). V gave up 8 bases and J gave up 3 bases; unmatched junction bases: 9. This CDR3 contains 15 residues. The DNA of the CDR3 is TGTGCCAGCTATCGGGCTAGCGGGGGGCACTACGAGCAGTACTTC. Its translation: CASYRASGGHYEQYF.

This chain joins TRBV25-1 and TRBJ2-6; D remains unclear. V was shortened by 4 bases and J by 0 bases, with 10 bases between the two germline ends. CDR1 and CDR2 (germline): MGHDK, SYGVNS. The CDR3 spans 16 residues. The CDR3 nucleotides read TGTGCCAGCAGTGGGGCTGCGAGCTCTGGGGCCAACGTCCTGACTTTC. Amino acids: CASSGAASSGANVLTF.

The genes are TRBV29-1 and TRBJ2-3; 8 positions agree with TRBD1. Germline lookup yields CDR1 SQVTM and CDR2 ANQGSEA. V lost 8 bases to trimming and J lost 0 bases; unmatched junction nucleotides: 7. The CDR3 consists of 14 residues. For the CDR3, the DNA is TGCAGCTTCTGGACAGGGAGGAGCACAGATACGCAGTATTTT. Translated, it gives CSFWTGRSTDTQYF.

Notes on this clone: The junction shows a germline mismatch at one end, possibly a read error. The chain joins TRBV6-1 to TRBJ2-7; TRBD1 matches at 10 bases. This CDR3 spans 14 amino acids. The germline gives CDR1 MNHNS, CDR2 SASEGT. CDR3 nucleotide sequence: TGTGCCGGCAGTCGGGACAGGGGCTCCTACGAGCAGTACTTC. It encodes CAGSRDRGSYEQYF.

The CDR3, as DNA: TGCGCCAGCAGCCCAGGACTAGCGGGAGCCCAAGAGACCCAGTACTTC. It translates to CASSPGLAGAQETQYF. The chain couples TRBV5-1 to TRBJ2-5; 13 nucleotides line up with TRBD2. V was pared by 4 bases and J by 1 base, with 4 bases of the junction left unmatched. The CDR3 sequence is 16 residues long. Germline V gene sequence: CDR1 SGHRS, CDR2 YFSETQ.

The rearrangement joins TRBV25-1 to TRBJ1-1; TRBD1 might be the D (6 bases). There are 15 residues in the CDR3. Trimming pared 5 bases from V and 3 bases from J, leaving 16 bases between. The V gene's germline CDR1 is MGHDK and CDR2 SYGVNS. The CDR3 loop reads CASSRPGTFYTEAFF. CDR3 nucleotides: TGTGCCAGCAGTAGACCGGGGACATTCTACACTGAAGCTTTCTTT. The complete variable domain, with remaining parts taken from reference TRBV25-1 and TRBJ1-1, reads EADIYQTPRYLVIGTGKKITLECSQTMGHDKMYWYQQDPGMELHLIHYSYGVNSTEKGDLSSESTVSRIRTEHFPLTLESARPSHTSQYLCASSRPGTFYTEAFFGQGTRLTVV.

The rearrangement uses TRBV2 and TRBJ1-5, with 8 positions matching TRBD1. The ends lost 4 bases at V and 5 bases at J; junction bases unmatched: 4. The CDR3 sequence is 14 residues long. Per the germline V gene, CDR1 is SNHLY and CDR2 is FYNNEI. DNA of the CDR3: TGTGCCAGCAGTGGCGGGACAGGCGATCAGCCCCAGCATTTT. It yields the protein CASSGGTGDQPQHF.

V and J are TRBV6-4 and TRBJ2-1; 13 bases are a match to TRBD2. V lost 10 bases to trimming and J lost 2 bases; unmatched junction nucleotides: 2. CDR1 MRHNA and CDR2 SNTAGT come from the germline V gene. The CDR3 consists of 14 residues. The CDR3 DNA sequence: TGTGCCACCACTAGCGGGGGGGCCTACAATGAGCAGTTCTTC. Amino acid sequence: CATTSGGAYNEQFF.

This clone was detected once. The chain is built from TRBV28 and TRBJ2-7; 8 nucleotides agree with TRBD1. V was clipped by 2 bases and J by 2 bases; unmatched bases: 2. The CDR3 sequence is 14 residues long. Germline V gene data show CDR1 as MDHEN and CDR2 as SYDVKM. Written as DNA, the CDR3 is TGTGCCAGCAGTTTAGAGGACAGGGCCTACGAGCAGTACTTC. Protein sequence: CASSLEDRAYEQYF.

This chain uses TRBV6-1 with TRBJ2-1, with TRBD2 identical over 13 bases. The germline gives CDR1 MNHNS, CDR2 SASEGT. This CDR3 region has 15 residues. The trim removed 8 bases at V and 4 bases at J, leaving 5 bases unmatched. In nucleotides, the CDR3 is TGTGCCAGCGTAAGACTAGCGGGAGGATACAATGAGCAGTTCTTC. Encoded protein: CASVRLAGGYNEQFF.

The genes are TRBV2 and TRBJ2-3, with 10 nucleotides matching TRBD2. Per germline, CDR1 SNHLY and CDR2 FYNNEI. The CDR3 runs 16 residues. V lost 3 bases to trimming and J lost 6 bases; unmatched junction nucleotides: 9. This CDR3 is CASSDWLAGVGDTQYF. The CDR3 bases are TGTGCCAGCAGTGATTGGCTAGCGGGAGTTGGGGATACGCAGTATTTT.

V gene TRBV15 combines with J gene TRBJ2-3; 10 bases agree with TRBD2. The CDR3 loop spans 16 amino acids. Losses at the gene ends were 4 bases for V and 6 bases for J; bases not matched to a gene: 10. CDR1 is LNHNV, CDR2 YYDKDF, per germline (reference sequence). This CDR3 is CATSKHLAGEWDTQYF. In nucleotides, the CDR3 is TGTGCCACCAGCAAGCACCTAGCGGGAGAGTGGGATACGCAGTATTTT.

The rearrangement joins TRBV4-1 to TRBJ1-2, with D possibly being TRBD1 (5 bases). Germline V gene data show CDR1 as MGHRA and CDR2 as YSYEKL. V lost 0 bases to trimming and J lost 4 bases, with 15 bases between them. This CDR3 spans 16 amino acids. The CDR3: CASSQEGVEQVYGYTF. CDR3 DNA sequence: TGCGCCAGCAGCCAAGAAGGGGTAGAACAGGTCTATGGCTACACCTTC.

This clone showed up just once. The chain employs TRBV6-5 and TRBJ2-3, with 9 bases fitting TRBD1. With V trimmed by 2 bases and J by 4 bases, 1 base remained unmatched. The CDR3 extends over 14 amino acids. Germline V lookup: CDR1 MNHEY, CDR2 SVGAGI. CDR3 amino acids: CASSYGTGPDTQYF. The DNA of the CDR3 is TGTGCCAGCAGTTACGGGACAGGGCCAGATACGCAGTATTTT.

The CDR3 DNA reads as TGTGCCAGCAGCCCAACCGGAGGGCAAGGCGAAAAACTGTTTTTT. Translation gives CASSPTGGQGEKLFF. The V gene is TRBV13, the J gene TRBJ1-4; D unresolved. Germline loops: CDR1 PRHDT, CDR2 FYEKMQ (reference sequence). The CDR3 consists of 15 residues. Deletions cut 5 bases from V and 8 bases from J, with 18 bases between.